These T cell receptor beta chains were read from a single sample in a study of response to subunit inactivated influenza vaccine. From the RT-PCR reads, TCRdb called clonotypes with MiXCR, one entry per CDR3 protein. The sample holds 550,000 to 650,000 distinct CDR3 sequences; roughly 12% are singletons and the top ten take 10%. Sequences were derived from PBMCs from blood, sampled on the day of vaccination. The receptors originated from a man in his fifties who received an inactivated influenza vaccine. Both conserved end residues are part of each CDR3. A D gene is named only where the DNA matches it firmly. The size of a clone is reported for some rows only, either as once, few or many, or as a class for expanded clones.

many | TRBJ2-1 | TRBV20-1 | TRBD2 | CRASGSSYNEQFF | TGCAGGGCAAGCGGGAGCTCCTACAATGAGCAGTTCTTC
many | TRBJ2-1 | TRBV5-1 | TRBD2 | CASSFAGGPNEQFF | TGTGCCAGCAGTTTTGCGGGAGGGCCAAATGAGCAGTTCTTC
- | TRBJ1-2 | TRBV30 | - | CACLRGATEMGGYTF | TGTGCCTGCTTAAGGGGGGCTACAGAAATGGGAGGCTACACCTTC
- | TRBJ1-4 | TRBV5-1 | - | CASSLEVHLPNEKLFF | TGCGCCAGCAGCTTGGAAGTACATCTACCTAATGAAAAACTGTTTTTT
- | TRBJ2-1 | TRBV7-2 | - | CASSLLRLAQYNEQFF | TGTGCCAGCAGCTTATTAAGGTTAGCTCAATACAATGAGCAGTTCTTC
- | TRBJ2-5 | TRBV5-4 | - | CASSSTRAETQYF | TGTGCCAGCAGTTCGACTAGGGCGGAGACCCAGTACTTC
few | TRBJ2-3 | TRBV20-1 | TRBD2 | CSARAGTSGRDTQYF | TGCAGTGCTAGGGCCGGGACTAGCGGGAGGGATACGCAGTATTTT
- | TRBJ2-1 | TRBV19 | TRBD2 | CASSIGTSVSYNEQFF | TGTGCCAGTAGTATAGGAACTAGCGTATCCTACAATGAGCAGTTCTTC
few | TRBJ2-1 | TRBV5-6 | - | CASSLGLPTVPPFF | TGTGCCAGCAGCTTGGGACTTCCAACCGTCCCCCCGTTCTTC
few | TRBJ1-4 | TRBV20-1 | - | CSASGEPGEKLFF | TGCAGTGCTTCGGGCGAACCCGGGGAAAAACTGTTTTTT
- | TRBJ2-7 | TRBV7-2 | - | CASSLALANYEQYF | TGTGCCAGCAGCTTAGCACTAGCAAACTACGAGCAGTACTTC
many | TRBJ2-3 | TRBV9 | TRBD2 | CASRSGRADTQYF | TGTGCCAGCAGGAGCGGGAGGGCAGATACGCAGTATTTT
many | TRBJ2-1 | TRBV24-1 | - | CATSDSYGRALYNEQFF | TGTGCCACCAGTGATAGTTATGGTAGAGCTCTATACAATGAGCAGTTCTTC
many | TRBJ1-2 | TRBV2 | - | CARLRAGYTF | TGTGCCCGCCTAAGGGCTGGCTACACCTTC
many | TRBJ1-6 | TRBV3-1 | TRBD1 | CASSRDSNSPLHF | TGTGCCAGCAGCCGGGACAGTAATTCACCCCTCCACTTT
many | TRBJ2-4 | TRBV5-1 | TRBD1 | CASSRTGTDAIAKNIQYF | TGCGCCAGCAGTCGAACCGGGACAGACGCTATAGCCAAAAACATTCAGTACTTC
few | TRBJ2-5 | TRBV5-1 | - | CASSGGSEKTQYF | TGCGCCAGCAGCGGGGGCAGTGAGAAGACCCAGTACTTC
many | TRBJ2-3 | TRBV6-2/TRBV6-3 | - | CASRKVILQGGTDTQYF | TGTGCCAGCAGAAAAGTTATCCTTCAGGGAGGCACAGATACGCAGTATTTT
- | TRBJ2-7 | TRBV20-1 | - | CSARVGGVTYEQYF | TGCAGTGCTAGAGTAGGGGGGGTGACCTACGAGCAGTACTTC
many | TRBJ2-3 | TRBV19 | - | CASSHTSTGSDTQYF | TGTGCCAGTAGTCATACTAGCACAGGATCAGATACGCAGTATTTT
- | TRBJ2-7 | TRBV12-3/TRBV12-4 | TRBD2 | CASSPLLAGAGEQYF | TGTGCCAGCAGTCCGCTTCTAGCGGGAGCCGGCGAGCAGTACTTC
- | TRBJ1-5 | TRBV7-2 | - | CASSLEPGPRPQHF | TGTGCCAGCAGCTTAGAACCTGGCCCGCGGCCCCAGCATTTT
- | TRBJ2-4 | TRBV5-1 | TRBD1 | CASSPGQGLAKNIQYF | TGCGCCAGCAGCCCGGGACAGGGGCTAGCCAAAAACATTCAGTACTTC
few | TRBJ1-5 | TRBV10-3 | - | CAISESSDQPQHF | TGTGCCATCAGCGAGTCCTCCGATCAGCCCCAGCATTTT
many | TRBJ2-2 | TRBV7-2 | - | CASSPVLVAGELFF | TGTGCCAGCAGCCCGGTATTGGTCGCCGGGGAGCTGTTTTTT
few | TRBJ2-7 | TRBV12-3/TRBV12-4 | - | CASSLAGQIRSYEQYF | TGTGCCAGCAGTTTAGCTGGACAAATTCGCTCCTACGAGCAGTACTTC
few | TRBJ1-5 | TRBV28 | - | CASSLWGTPGGQPQHF | TGTGCCAGCAGTTTATGGGGGACCCCTGGGGGTCAGCCCCAGCATTTT
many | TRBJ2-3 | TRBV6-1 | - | CASSPGSTDTQYF | TGCGCCAGCAGCCCGGGGAGCACAGATACGCAGTATTTT
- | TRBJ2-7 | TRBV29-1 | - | CSVGADARWDEQYF | TGCAGCGTGGGGGCGGACGCCAGGTGGGACGAGCAGTACTTC
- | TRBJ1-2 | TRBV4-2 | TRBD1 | CASSSRTGGYGYTF | TGTGCCAGCAGCTCCCGGACAGGGGGCTATGGCTACACCTTC
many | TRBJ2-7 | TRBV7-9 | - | CASSLPSNRPSYEQYF | TGTGCCAGCAGCTTGCCTTCGAATCGGCCGTCCTACGAGCAGTACTTC
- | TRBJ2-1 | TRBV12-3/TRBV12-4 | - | CASTGEDNGVGDEQFF | TGTGCCAGCACGGGGGAGGACAACGGGGTTGGGGATGAGCAGTTCTTC
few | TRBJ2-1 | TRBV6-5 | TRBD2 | CASSYSALAGGDEQFF | TGTGCCAGCAGTTACTCGGCCCTAGCGGGAGGGGATGAGCAGTTCTTC
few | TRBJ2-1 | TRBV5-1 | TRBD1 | CASSLEAGGLNEQFF | TGCGCCAGCAGCTTGGAGGCAGGGGGCCTCAATGAGCAGTTCTTC
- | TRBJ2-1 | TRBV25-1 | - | CASSALYEQFF | TGTGCCAGCAGCGCCCTTTATGAGCAGTTCTTC
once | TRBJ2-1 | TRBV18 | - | CASSPTASDVTYNEQFF | TGTGCCAGCTCACCAACGGCTAGCGATGTTACCTACAATGAGCAGTTCTTC
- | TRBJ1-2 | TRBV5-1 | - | CASSPGWQGRYGYTF | TGCGCCAGCTCCCCGGGGTGGCAGGGCCGATATGGCTACACCTTC
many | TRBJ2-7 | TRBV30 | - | CAWSMGIEQYF | TGTGCCTGGAGTATGGGTATCGAGCAGTACTTC
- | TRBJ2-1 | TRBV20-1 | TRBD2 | CSARVSSGSSNEQFF | TGCAGTGCTAGAGTTTCGAGCGGGAGTTCTAATGAGCAGTTCTTC
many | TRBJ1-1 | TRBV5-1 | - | CASSSTGTENTEAFF | TGCGCCAGCAGCTCCACCGGGACGGAGAACACTGAAGCTTTCTTT
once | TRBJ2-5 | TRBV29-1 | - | CSVAWETQYF | TGCAGCGTTGCTTGGGAGACCCAGTACTTC
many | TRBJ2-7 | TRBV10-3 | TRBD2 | CAISSSGSTYEQYF | TGTGCCATCAGCTCAAGCGGGAGTACCTACGAGCAGTACTTC
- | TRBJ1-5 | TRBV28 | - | CASSPGEVGRFFIGNQPHHF | TGTGCCAGCAGCCCCGGCGAGGTGGGGCGATTCTTTATCGGCAATCAGCCCCACCATTTT